This entry lists 9 T cell receptor beta chains sequenced from one sample in a study of blood T cell repertoires in COVID-19. The assay was immunoSEQ multiplex PCR, and TCRdb's table has in-frame clones only and misses some. The profile shows approximately 130,000 clones, more than 75% of them singletons. Source material: peripheral blood. These receptors all come from a woman between 45 and 60 years old who had recovered from COVID-19.

The table lists this clone with a few counts. The gene calls are TRBV12-3 or TRBV12-4 and TRBJ1-6; perhaps TRBD1 as D (5 bases). This CDR3 comprises 12 residues. Trimming pared 7 bases from V and 9 bases from J, leaving 10 bases between. CDR3: CASTTGGSPLHF. The CDR3 DNA is TGTGCCAGCACAACCGGGGGTTCACCCCTCCACTTT.

The chain combines TRBV7-9 with TRBJ2-2; possibly TRBD1 for D (6 bases). Germline loops: CDR1 SEHNR, CDR2 FQNEAQ (reference sequence). Trimming shortened V by 5 bases and J by 5 bases, and 18 bases separated the two germline ends. The CDR3 totals 16 residues. DNA for the CDR3: TGTGCCAGCAGCCCTAGGGGACACACCCGGACCGGGGAGCTGTTTTTT. This sequence encodes CASSPRGHTRTGELFF.

This clone was recorded once. The chain joins TRBV6-2 or TRBV6-3 to TRBJ2-2, with a tentative D call TRBD1 (6 bases). Germline V CDR1 and CDR2: MNHEY, SVGEGT. The CDR3 totals 16 residues. V gave up 4 bases and J gave up 0 bases, with 12 bases separating them. The CDR3: CASSLQGGSNTGELFF. The DNA for the CDR3 is TGTGCCAGCAGTTTACAGGGTGGGTCGAACACCGGGGAGCTGTTTTTT.

The chain uses TRBV5-1 and TRBJ2-7, with D tentatively TRBD2 (7 bases). The V end was cut by 4 bases, the J end by 5 bases, with 13 bases between. Germline V CDR1 and CDR2: SGHRS, YFSETQ. The length of the CDR3 is 13 residues. In DNA form, the CDR3 reads TGCGCCAGCAGCATACAGGGAGGGCACGAGCAGTACTTC. It yields the protein CASSIQGGHEQYF.

The rearrangement joins TRBV7-7 to TRBJ2-5, with D perhaps matching TRBD2 (6 bases). Germline values: CDR1 SSHAT, CDR2 FNYEAQ (reference sequence). The V and J ends lost 5 bases and 2 bases respectively, with 15 bases between them. The CDR3 totals 15 residues. The CDR3 spells CASSPNGGVQETQYF. The CDR3 DNA sequence: TGTGCCAGCAGCCCCAATGGCGGGGTTCAAGAGACCCAGTACTTC.

J is TRBJ1-1 and V is TRBV20-1; D is ambiguous. The CDR3 extends over 11 amino acids. In germline, CDR1 is DFQATT, CDR2 SNEGSKA (reference sequence). V lost 2 bases, J lost 8 bases, and 9 bases lay in between. This CDR3 reads CSARPGIEAFF. The DNA for the CDR3 is TGCAGTGCTAGACCCGGGATCGAAGCTTTCTTT.

The rearrangement joins TRBV9 to TRBJ1-2; D is perhaps TRBD1 (6 bases). The CDR3 is 14 residues long. Deletions cut 1 base from V and 11 bases from J, with 18 bases between. CDR1 SGDLS and CDR2 YYNGEE come from the germline V gene. In DNA, the CDR3 is TGTGCCAGCAGCGTACCCGAGTGGGGGGGCGATTACACCTTC. Its protein product is CASSVPEWGGDYTF.

The chain employs TRBV3-1 (or the pseudogene TRBV3-2) and TRBJ1-2; D ambiguous. V lost 3 bases to trimming and J lost 4 bases, with 12 bases between them. The length of the CDR3 is 14 residues. Per the germline V gene, CDR1 is LGHDT and CDR2 is YNNKEL (reference sequence). The CDR3 reads CASSHGPATYGYTF. The DNA of the CDR3 is TGTGCCAGCAGCCATGGGCCCGCCACCTATGGCTACACCTTC.

The V call is TRBV27, the J call TRBJ1-2, with 7 bases aligning to TRBD1. Germline CDR1 MNHEY, CDR2 SMNVEV (reference sequence). The CDR3 is made up of 14 amino acids. After removal of 4 bases from V and 8 bases from J, the junction contained 10 bases not matched to a gene. The chain's CDR3 is CASSSLTGEVGYTF. The CDR3 DNA reads as TGTGCCAGCAGTTCGCTAACAGGGGAAGTCGGCTACACCTTC.